The present TCR beta chain was sequenced within a study of Graves' ophthalmopathy and Graves' hyperthyroidism. Whole-study results and caveats: Also, most clonotypes expanded in the thyroid above 0.001 frequency appeared in blood.

Concerning this clonotype: Its target is not known. Just one base apart from a much larger clone, this may be a read error.

Other autoimmune disease, uncontrolled infection, pregnancy and lactation led to exclusion. The CDR3 runs 15 residues. Per germline, CDR1 SGHTA and CDR2 FQGTGA. TCR beta CDR3 regions were amplified from RNA transcripts. RT-PCR was first run with HTBI primers, then multiplex PCR in a second round. TCRdb passed the multiplex PCR reads through MiXCR, listing each CDR3 protein once. The repertoire holds 900,000 to 1,200,000 distinct CDR3 sequences, about 36% seen once, with 11% in the top ten. This TCR derives from an adult man with Graves' hyperthyroidism. Sequences were obtained from peripheral blood or thyroid tissue (not recorded which). The chain links TRBV7-3 to TRBJ1-1; D is unclear. CDR3 nucleotide sequence: TGTGCCAGCAGCTTATTTGGCGGAACGAACACTGAAGCTTCCTTT. This gives the protein CASSLFGGTNTEASF.